This record looks at one TCR beta chain sequence and its context. The target antigen is unknown. The data were obtained in a study of OX40 agonist ivuxolimab in advanced cancers. The germline V gene encodes CDR1 SQVTM and CDR2 ANQGSEA. This CDR3 is built from 11 residues. V lost 7 bases to trimming and J lost 5 bases; unmatched junction nucleotides: 5. Libraries were prepared by immunoSEQ multiplex PCR; TCRdb keeps only in-frame clonotypes and omits some of them. Of fewer than 50,000 clones in the sample, about 90% were seen once. Study-wide findings and caveats: Both CD4+ and CD8+ T cell populations in blood had undergone clonal expansion by week 6 at 0.1 to 3.0 mg/kg.

Sequences were derived from CD4+ or CD8+ T cells sorted from blood, sampled in a trial of the OX40 agonist ivuxolimab. The sequence was obtained from an adult with an advanced solid tumor such as melanoma, head and neck, liver or kidney cancer. V usage is TRBV29-1 and J usage is TRBJ2-7; TRBD1 agrees at 7 bases. CDR3 bases: TGCAGCGAAGTGACAGGGCACGAGCAGTACTTC. Protein sequence: CSEVTGHEQYF.